Listed below are T cell receptor beta chains from one sample, sequenced in a study of shared clonotypes between healthy human individuals. This table comes from immunoSEQ multiplex PCR, and its TCRdb copy is limited to in-frame clones, with some not included. This table holds about 460,000 clones, 60% to 80% found once. Sequencing was done on a sample of PBMCs. These receptors were taken from a woman in her 40s in good health. Some clones in this sample may be carry-over from other donors' samples. Each CDR3 is given with its conserved first and last residue.

TRBV2 | CASSVEAEETQYF
TRBV5-4 | CASSPPEPYEQYF
TRBV5-4 | CASSLGLVVADTYEQYF
TRBV29-1 | CSAGTVDTGELFF
TRBV28 | CASSPNPGQGSSGNTIYF
TRBV28 | CASSLTGWPDDYGYTF
TRBV29-1 | CSVEEDREDEAFF
TRBV30 | CAWSDRADTQYF
TRBV7-3 | CASRFDPNTGELFF
TRBV14 | CASRNRGDYEQYF
TRBV5-1 | CASKQGPREGEQFF
TRBV10-3 | CAISLTGGNYGYTF
TRBV25-1 | CASSETSRGLGGYTF
TRBV7-6 | CASSFKAGELFF
TRBV5-4 | CASSFGFSGSPGSYEQYF
TRBV7-6 | CASSLMAGSSGNTIYF
TRBV9 | CASSAQFTGELFF
TRBV30 | CAWTQGSGSETQYF
TRBV6-1 | CASSARDSTYEQYF
TRBV5-8 | CASSLAGELQGAKGYTF
TRBV20-1 | CSAILTETQYF
TRBV27 | CASSLFAVPLSGSYNEQFF
TRBV7-2 | CASSLGLWASGRAGETQYF
TRBV4-3 | CASSQGKTGGNTIYF
TRBV6-1 | CASSDGGMSVNTEAFF
TRBV7-2 | CASSLQSSSYEQYF
TRBV15 | CATKRELYSYEQYF
TRBV7-6 | CASSLTPLYEQYF
TRBV6-4 | CATSPTSGSNGELFF
TRBV2 | CARLLGAGNEQFF
TRBV9 | CASSEQALAQREAYNEQFF
TRBV7-3 | CASSSGGTQYF
TRBV9 | CASSVAPEIYEQYF
TRBV5-1 | CATRLAGGSEETQYF
TRBV6-5 | CASKNSGLAQETQYF
TRBV30 | CAWSGHTYGYTF
TRBV18 | CASSSETSGRAREQFF
TRBV5-6 | CASSLSSGRGFTGELFF
TRBV7-9 | CASSSAVPNTGELFF
TRBV5-1 | CASSLGSTEAFF
TRBV6-5 | CASSFSGRFEQYF
TRBV9 | CASRGEDGADTQYF
TRBV30 | CAWSRARDTEAFF
TRBV5-5 | CASRMTGGLSYEQYF
TRBV7-3 | CASSPKVGASGEQYF
TRBV6-5 | CASRAPGHKNIQYF